The next 19 T cell receptor beta chains were all read from a single sample in a study of cytomegalovirus exposure and HLA in healthy donors. PCR amplification relied on 60 Vbeta primers (plus 13 Jbeta primers). Sequenced by immunoSEQ multiplex PCR; TCRdb stores in-frame clones only, minus some. This sample's clone table lists about 130,000 clones. The sequenced sample was PBMCs. These TCRs come from a woman in her forties in good health and CMV-seronegative.

The V call is TRBV6-5, the J call TRBJ1-1; 11 positions match TRBD1. The ends lost 5 bases at V and 9 bases at J; junction bases unmatched: 11. Germline V lookup: CDR1 MNHEY, CDR2 SVGAGI. This CDR3 comprises 15 residues. CDR3 in amino acids: CASSTPGQGVRKAFF. The CDR3 DNA reads as TGTGCCAGCAGTACCCCGGGACAGGGGGTAAGAAAAGCTTTCTTT.

This sequence joins TRBV2 and TRBJ2-4; the D gene is possibly TRBD2 (7 bases). Germline assignment: CDR1 SNHLY and CDR2 FYNNEI. V lost 8 bases and J 8 bases, leaving 22 bases between the germline ends. This CDR3 contains 15 residues. In nucleotides, the CDR3 is TGTGCCAGCCGCCCCCGGGGGGCTTCTGGGGACATTCAGTACTTC. Translated: CASRPRGASGDIQYF.

J is TRBJ1-6 and V is TRBV14; D is undetermined. V was cut by 0 bases and J by 10 bases, with 10 bases left in between. Germline V gene sequence: CDR1 SGHDN, CDR2 FVKESK. This CDR3 is built from 14 residues. The CDR3 nucleotides read TGTGCCAGCAGCCAAGATAGGCGGGTGTCACCCCTCCACTTT. Translated: CASSQDRRVSPLHF.

This chain joins TRBV9 and TRBJ2-5, with D perhaps matching TRBD1 (6 bases). The CDR3 totals 17 residues. Looked up from germline, CDR1 is SGDLS and CDR2 is YYNGEE. The germline V and J ends were trimmed by 0 bases and 1 base, with 16 bases remaining between them. This CDR3 is CASSVGWAGDPQETQYF. The DNA for the CDR3 is TGTGCCAGCAGCGTAGGATGGGCAGGGGACCCCCAAGAGACCCAGTACTTC. Variable domain in full (rest from reference TRBV9 and TRBJ2-5): DSGVTQTPKHLITATGQRVTLRCSPRSGDLSVYWYQQSLDQGLQFLIQYYNGEERAKGNILERFSAQQFPDLHSELNLSSLELGDSALYFCASSVGWAGDPQETQYFGPGTRLLVL.

V and J are TRBV7-3 and TRBJ2-4, with D perhaps TRBD2 (5 bases). The CDR3 runs to 15 residues. Trimming pared 4 bases from V and 1 base from J, leaving 11 bases between. Germline V gene data show CDR1 as SGHTA and CDR2 as FQGTGA. CDR3 in amino acids: CASSSGLVAKNIQYF. CDR3 in DNA: TGTGCCAGCAGCTCCGGACTGGTGGCCAAAAACATTCAGTACTTC.

The rearrangement joins TRBV7-8 to TRBJ1-2; 8 nucleotides align to TRBD1. J lost 8 bases, V lost 1 base, and 9 bases had no gene match. The CDR3 covers 15 residues. CDR1 SGHVS and CDR2 FQNEAQ come from the germline V gene. For the CDR3, the DNA is TGTGCCAGCAGCTTAGGGGCGCAGGGGGCCGGCGGCTACACCTTC. Translating it yields CASSLGAQGAGGYTF.

The rearrangement links TRBV2 to TRBJ2-7; 9 positions agree with TRBD1. This CDR3 region has 15 residues. Trimming removed 5 bases from V and 0 bases from J; junction bases left unmatched: 5. Germline CDR1 and CDR2: SNHLY and FYNNEI. The CDR3 loop is CASSIGQGSSYEQYF. The DNA for the CDR3 is TGTGCCAGCAGTATCGGACAGGGGAGCTCCTACGAGCAGTACTTC.

Details on this clone: The same CDR3 can be traced to other DNA sequences in this sample. V and J are TRBV9 and TRBJ1-6, with D possibly being TRBD1 (6 bases). There are 15 residues in the CDR3. Looked up from germline, CDR1 is SGDLS and CDR2 is YYNGEE. V was shortened by 0 bases and J by 5 bases, with 9 bases between the two germline ends. The CDR3: CASSVGAGDNSPLHF. CDR3 coding DNA: TGTGCCAGCAGCGTAGGGGCAGGGGATAATTCACCCCTCCACTTT.

The chain employs TRBV28 and TRBJ1-3; 9 nucleotides agree with TRBD1. With V trimmed by 5 bases and J by 3 bases, 14 bases remained unmatched. CDR1 is MDHEN, CDR2 SYDVKM, per germline. This CDR3 is built from 18 residues. CDR3 amino acids: CASSPPLGTGLYGNTIYF. CDR3 DNA sequence: TGTGCCAGCAGTCCCCCCCTTGGGACAGGGTTATATGGAAACACCATATATTTT.

The rearrangement joins TRBV13 to TRBJ1-4, with TRBD1 identical over 7 bases. Germline V gene data show CDR1 as PRHDT and CDR2 as FYEKMQ (reference sequence). J gave up 6 bases and V 1 base, and 8 bases lay outside the gene matches. CDR3 length: 16 amino acids. CDR3 residues: CASSLERGPLHEKLFF. The DNA of the CDR3 is TGTGCCAGCAGCTTAGAAAGGGGGCCGCTCCATGAAAAACTGTTTTTT.

J is TRBJ1-6 and V is TRBV18; a possible D gene is TRBD1 (5 bases). Per germline, CDR1 KGHSH and CDR2 LQKENI. The CDR3 spans 18 residues. V was clipped by 4 bases and J by 0 bases, with 16 bases between them. The DNA for the CDR3 is TGTGCCAGCTCACTGAGAACAGGCCCAAGCTCCTATAATTCACCCCTCCACTTT. It yields the protein CASSLRTGPSSYNSPLHF.

V and J are TRBV9 and TRBJ2-7; TRBD1 matches 8 bases. There are 16 residues in the CDR3. Unmatched junction bases numbered 13, after V lost 1 base and J lost 7 bases. Germline CDR1 reads SGDLS; CDR2 reads YYNGEE. CDR3 region: CASSVHAGTGTWEQYF. Written as DNA, the CDR3 is TGTGCCAGCAGCGTACATGCCGGGACAGGCACTTGGGAGCAGTACTTC.

V gene TRBV2 combines with J gene TRBJ2-5, with D maybe TRBD1 (7 bases). The CDR3 spans 14 residues. CDR1 and CDR2 from the germline V gene are SNHLY and FYNNEI. Trimming cost V 4 bases and J 5 bases, with 14 bases left between them. The CDR3 coding sequence is TGTGCCAGCAGTGTGGAGGGGGCTCGCGAGACCCAGTACTTC. Protein sequence: CASSVEGARETQYF.

The genes are TRBV6-1 and TRBJ2-3, with 8 bases lining up with TRBD2. CDR3 length equals 14 residues. V lost 6 bases to trimming and J lost 2 bases; unmatched junction nucleotides: 4. CDR1 and CDR2 (germline): MNHNS, SASEGT. Written as DNA, the CDR3 is TGTGCCAGCAGGACTAGCGCCAACACAGATACGCAGTATTTT. Translation gives CASRTSANTDTQYF.

The rearrangement joins TRBV27 to TRBJ2-2; 12 bases map to TRBD1. V trimming: 4 bases; J trimming: 5 bases; junction bases outside the gene matches: 2. The CDR3 runs 15 residues. The germline V gene has CDR1 MNHEY and CDR2 SMNVEV (reference sequence). This CDR3 reads CASSWDRGQTGELFF. The CDR3 nucleotides read TGTGCCAGCAGTTGGGACAGGGGGCAGACCGGGGAGCTGTTTTTT.

The chain links TRBV5-1 to TRBJ2-5, with 13 bases aligning to TRBD2. CDR1 is SGHRS, CDR2 YFSETQ, per germline. Trimming removed 3 bases from V and 2 bases from J; junction bases left unmatched: 7. This CDR3 contains 17 residues. CDR3 residues: CASSSGGTSGVQETQYF. The CDR3 DNA reads TGCGCCAGCAGCTCGGGTGGGACTAGCGGGGTACAAGAGACCCAGTACTTC.

The DNA of the CDR3 is TGTGCCAGCACCCAACCGGACAGGGAGCAGTACGTC. Its protein product is CASTQPDREQYV. This chain joins TRBV7-8 and TRBJ2-7; TRBD1 aligns across 7 bases. The germline gives CDR1 SGHVS, CDR2 FQNEAQ. With V trimmed by 7 bases and J by 7 bases, 7 bases remained unmatched. This CDR3 has 12 residues.

This rearrangement joins TRBV5-1 to TRBJ1-3; TRBD1 might be the D (5 bases). From germline, CDR1 is SGHRS and CDR2 YFSETQ. This CDR3 region has 14 residues. Trimming shortened V by 5 bases and J by 1 base, and 10 bases separated the two germline ends. CDR3 nucleotide sequence: TGCGCCAGCAGAAACGGGGGTTCTGGAAACACCATATATTTT. Translated: CASRNGGSGNTIYF.

The chain uses TRBV5-4 and TRBJ2-5; 10 bases line up with TRBD2. The V segment lost 4 bases and the J segment 4 bases; nucleotides outside the gene matches: 10. Germline V gene lookup returns CDR1 SGHNT and CDR2 YYREEE (reference sequence). The CDR3 loop spans 16 amino acids. The CDR3 spells CASSRTSTSGVETQYF. The CDR3 nucleotides are TGTGCCAGCAGCCGGACCTCAACTAGCGGGGTAGAGACCCAGTACTTC.